In this sample, the clone carrying this T cell receptor beta chain turned up a few times. The sample comes from a study of blood T cell repertoires in COVID-19. CDR3 size: 19 residues. V shed 0 bases and J shed 7 bases, with 25 bases lying between them. Germline V CDR1 and CDR2: MGHRA, YSYEKL. Using immunoSEQ multiplex PCR, the repertoire was profiled, and TCRdb retains in-frame clones only, with some absent. The sample has 100,000 to 110,000 clones; around 85% are singletons. This chain joins TRBV4-1 and TRBJ1-3; D possibly corresponds to TRBD1 (6 bases). This clonotype was obtained from a man aged 50 or older with active or convalescent COVID-19. Sequenced input: peripheral blood. The CDR3 nucleotides are TGCGCCAGCAGCCAAGATCGCCTCCTCATACAGGGTCAAGGGAACACCATATATTTT. As protein: CASSQDRLLIQGQGNTIYF.